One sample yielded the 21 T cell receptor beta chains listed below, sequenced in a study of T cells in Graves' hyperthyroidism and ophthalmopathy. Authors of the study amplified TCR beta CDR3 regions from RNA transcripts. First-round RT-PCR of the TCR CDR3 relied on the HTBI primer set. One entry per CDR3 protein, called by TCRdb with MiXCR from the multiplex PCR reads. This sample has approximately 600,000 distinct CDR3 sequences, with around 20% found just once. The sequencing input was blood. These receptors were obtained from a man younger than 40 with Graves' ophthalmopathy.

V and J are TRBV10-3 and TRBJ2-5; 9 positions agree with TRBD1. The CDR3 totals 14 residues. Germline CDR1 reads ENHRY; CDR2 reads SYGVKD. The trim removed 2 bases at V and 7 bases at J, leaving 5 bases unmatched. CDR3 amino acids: CAISEGQTGGTQYF. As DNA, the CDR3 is TGTGCCATCAGTGAGGGACAGACAGGGGGGACCCAGTACTTC.

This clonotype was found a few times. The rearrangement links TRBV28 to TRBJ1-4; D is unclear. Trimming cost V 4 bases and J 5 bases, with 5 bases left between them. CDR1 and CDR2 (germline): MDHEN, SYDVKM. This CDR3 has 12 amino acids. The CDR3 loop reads CASSSENEKLFF. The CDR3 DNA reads TGTGCCAGCAGTTCCGAGAATGAAAAACTGTTTTTT.

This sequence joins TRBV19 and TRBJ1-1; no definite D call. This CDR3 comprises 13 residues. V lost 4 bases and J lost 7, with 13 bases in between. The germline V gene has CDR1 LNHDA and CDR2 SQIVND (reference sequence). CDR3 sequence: CASSKPGRREAFF. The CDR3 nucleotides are TGTGCCAGTAGTAAACCCGGACGGCGTGAAGCTTTCTTT.

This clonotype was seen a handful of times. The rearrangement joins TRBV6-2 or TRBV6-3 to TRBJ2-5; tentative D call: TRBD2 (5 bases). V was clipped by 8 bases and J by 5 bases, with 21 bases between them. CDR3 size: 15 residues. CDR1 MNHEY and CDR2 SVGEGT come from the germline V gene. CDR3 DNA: TGTGCCAGCCGAGGCAGCGAGACGCCGGGGGAGACCCAGTACTTC. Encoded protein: CASRGSETPGETQYF.

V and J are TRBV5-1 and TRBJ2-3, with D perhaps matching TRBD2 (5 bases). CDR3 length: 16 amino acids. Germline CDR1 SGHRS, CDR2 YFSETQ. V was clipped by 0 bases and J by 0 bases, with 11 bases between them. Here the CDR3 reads CASSLAGGSSTDTQYF. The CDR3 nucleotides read TGCGCCAGCAGCTTGGCCGGTGGGAGTAGCACAGATACGCAGTATTTT. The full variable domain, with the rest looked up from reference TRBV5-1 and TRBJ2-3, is KAGVTQTPRYLIKTRGQQVTLSCSPISGHRSVSWYQQTPGQGLQFLFEYFSETQRNKGNFPGRFSGRQFSNSRSEMNVSTLELGDSALYLCASSLAGGSSTDTQYFGPGTRLTVL.

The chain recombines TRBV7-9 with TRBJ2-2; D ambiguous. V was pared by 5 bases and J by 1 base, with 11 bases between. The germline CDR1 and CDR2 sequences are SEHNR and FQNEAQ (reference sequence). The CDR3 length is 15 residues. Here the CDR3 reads CASSPNAWNTGELFF. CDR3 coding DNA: TGTGCCAGCAGCCCGAACGCCTGGAACACCGGGGAGCTGTTTTTT.

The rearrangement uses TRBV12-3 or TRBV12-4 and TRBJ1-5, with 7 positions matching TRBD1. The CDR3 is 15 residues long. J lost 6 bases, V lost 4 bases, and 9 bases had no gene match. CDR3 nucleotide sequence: TGTGCCAGCAGTTCGGGGGACAGATCCACTCAGCCCCAGCATTTT. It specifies CASSSGDRSTQPQHF.

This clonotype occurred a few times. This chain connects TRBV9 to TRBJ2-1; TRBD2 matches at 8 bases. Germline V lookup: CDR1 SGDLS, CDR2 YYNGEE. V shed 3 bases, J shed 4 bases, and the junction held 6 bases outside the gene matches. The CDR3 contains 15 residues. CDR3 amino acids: CASSGRLAQYNEQFF. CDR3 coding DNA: TGTGCCAGCAGCGGACGACTAGCGCAATACAATGAGCAGTTCTTC.

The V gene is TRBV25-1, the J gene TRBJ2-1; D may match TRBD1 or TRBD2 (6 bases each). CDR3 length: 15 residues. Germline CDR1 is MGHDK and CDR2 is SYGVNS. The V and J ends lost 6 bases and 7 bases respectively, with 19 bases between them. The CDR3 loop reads CASSQKGGGKNEQFF. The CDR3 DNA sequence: TGTGCCAGCAGCCAAAAGGGGGGTGGAAAGAATGAGCAGTTCTTC. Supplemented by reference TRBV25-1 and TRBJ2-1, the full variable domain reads EADIYQTPRYLVIGTGKKITLECSQTMGHDKMYWYQQDPGMELHLIHYSYGVNSTEKGDLSSESTVSRIRTEHFPLTLESARPSHTSQYLCASSQKGGGKNEQFFGPGTRLTVL.

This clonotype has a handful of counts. Written as DNA, the CDR3 is TGTGCCAGCAGCTGGATCGGTTTAAGGACGGGGGAGCTGTTTTTT. Protein: CASSWIGLRTGELFF. The chain employs TRBV5-4 and TRBJ2-2, with D unresolved. The germline CDR1 and CDR2 sequences are SGHNT and YYREEE (reference sequence). Trimming took off 3 bases at V and 8 bases at J, with 17 bases between the two ends. The CDR3 runs 15 residues.

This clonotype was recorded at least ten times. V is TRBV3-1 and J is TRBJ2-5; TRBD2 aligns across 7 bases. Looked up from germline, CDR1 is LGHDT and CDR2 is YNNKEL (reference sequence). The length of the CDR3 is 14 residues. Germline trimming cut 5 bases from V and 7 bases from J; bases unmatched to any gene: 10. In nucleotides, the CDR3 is TGTGCCAGCAGCTCGGGGACTTGGGAGGGGACCCAGTACTTC. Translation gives CASSSGTWEGTQYF.

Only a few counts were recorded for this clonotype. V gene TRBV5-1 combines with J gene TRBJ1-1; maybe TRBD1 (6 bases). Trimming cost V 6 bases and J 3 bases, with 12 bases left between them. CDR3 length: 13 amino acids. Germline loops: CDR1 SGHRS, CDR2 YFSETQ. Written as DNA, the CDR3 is TGCGCCAGCACCCCCTCAGGGGACACTGAAGCTTTCTTT. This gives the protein CASTPSGDTEAFF.

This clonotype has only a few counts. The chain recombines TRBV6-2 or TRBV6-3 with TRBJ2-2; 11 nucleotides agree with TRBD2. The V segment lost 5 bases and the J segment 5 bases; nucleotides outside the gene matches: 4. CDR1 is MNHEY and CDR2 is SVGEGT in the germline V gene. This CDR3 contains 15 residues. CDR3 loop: CASSARTSGTGELFF. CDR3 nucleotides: TGTGCCAGCAGTGCACGGACTAGCGGGACCGGGGAGCTGTTTTTT.

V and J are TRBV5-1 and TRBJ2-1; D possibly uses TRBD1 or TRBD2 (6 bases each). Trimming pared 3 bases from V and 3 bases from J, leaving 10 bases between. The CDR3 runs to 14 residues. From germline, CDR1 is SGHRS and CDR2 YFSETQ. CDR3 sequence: CASSYGGFYNEQFF. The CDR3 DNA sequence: TGCGCCAGCAGCTACGGGGGCTTCTACAATGAGCAGTTCTTC.

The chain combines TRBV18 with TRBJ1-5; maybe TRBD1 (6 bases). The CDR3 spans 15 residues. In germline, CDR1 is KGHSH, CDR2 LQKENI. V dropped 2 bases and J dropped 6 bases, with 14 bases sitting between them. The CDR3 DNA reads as TGTGCCAGCTCACCAAACTCAGGGGTCGGTCAGCCCCAGCATTTT. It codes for CASSPNSGVGQPQHF.

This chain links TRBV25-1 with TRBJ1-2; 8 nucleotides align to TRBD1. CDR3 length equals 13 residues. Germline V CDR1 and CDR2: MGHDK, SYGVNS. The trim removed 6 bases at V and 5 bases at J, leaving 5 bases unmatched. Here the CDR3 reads CASRRQGTYGYTF. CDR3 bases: TGTGCCAGCAGGCGACAGGGGACGTATGGCTACACCTTC.

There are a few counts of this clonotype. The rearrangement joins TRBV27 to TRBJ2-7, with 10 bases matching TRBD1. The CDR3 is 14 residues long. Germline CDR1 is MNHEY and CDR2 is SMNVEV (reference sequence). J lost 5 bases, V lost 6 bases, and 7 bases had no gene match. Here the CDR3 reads CASRRTGGRNEQYF. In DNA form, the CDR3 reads TGTGCCAGCAGACGGACAGGGGGGAGAAACGAGCAGTACTTC.

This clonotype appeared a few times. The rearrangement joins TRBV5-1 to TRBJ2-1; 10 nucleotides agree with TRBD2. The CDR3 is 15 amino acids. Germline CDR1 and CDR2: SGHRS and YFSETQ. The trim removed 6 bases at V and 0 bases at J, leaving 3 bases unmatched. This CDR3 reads CASMSSGSSYNEQFF. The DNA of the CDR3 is TGCGCCAGCATGTCTAGCGGGAGCTCCTACAATGAGCAGTTCTTC.

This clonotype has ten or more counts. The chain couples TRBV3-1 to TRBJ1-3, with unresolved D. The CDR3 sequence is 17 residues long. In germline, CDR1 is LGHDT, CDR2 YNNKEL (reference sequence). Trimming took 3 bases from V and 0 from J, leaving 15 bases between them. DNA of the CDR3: TGTGCCAGCAGCCATGAAACTCCCGGGATCTCTGGAAACACCATATATTTT. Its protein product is CASSHETPGISGNTIYF.

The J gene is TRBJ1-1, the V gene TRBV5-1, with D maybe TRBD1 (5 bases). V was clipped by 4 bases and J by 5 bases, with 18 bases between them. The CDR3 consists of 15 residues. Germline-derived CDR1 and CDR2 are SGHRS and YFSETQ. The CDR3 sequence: CASSGTVRGGTEAFF. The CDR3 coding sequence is TGCGCCAGCAGCGGGACGGTCCGGGGTGGGACTGAAGCTTTCTTT. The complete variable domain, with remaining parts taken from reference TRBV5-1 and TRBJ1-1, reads KAGVTQTPRYLIKTRGQQVTLSCSPISGHRSVSWYQQTPGQGLQFLFEYFSETQRNKGNFPGRFSGRQFSNSRSEMNVSTLELGDSALYLCASSGTVRGGTEAFFGQGTRLTVV.

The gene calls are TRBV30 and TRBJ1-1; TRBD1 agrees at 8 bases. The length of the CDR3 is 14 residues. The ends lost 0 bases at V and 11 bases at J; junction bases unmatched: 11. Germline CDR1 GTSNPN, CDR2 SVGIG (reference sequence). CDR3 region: CAWSVGQGAFGAFF. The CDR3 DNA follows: TGTGCCTGGAGTGTGGGGCAGGGGGCATTTGGGGCTTTCTTT.